A single sample gave rise to the 9 T cell receptor beta chains below, sequenced in a study of blood T cell repertoires in COVID-19 (dated by TCRdb to 2019 to 2021). Library construction relied on the immunoSEQ multiplex PCR assay. TCRdb stores this immuneACCESS table with in-frame sequences only. Part of the clones is absent; in the studies checked, under half of the shortfall reflects unresolved V genes, and no reason is known for the rest. This sample gives over 60,000 clones in total; more than 80% of them show up just once. Of the sample, about 10% falls within the top ten clones. Sequencing was performed on peripheral blood. The origin of the receptors is a human donor in a cohort sampled during active COVID-19.

This chain joins TRBV14 and TRBJ2-6, with D perhaps TRBD1 (6 bases). CDR1 is SGHDN, CDR2 FVKESK, per germline. Deletions cut 2 bases from V and 7 bases from J, with 15 bases between. The CDR3 consists of 16 residues. CDR3 sequence reads: CASSQHTGIRANVLTF. In DNA form, the CDR3 reads TGTGCCAGCAGCCAACATACAGGGATTCGAGCCAACGTCCTGACTTTC.

The chain carries TRBV6-5 and TRBJ2-2; 7 bases line up with TRBD1. CDR3 length: 14 amino acids. V shed 6 bases and J 6 bases; nucleotides not matched to a gene: 7. Germline V gives CDR1 MNHEY, CDR2 SVGAGI. The CDR3 DNA is TGTGCCAGCAGGCCCCGGACAGGCGCCGGGGAGCTGTTTTTT. Its translation: CASRPRTGAGELFF.

V gene TRBV18 combines with J gene TRBJ1-5; 8 bases agree with TRBD1. Germline values: CDR1 KGHSH, CDR2 LQKENI. CDR3 length: 15 amino acids. After removal of 6 bases from V and 1 base from J, the junction contained 5 bases not matched to a gene. The CDR3 DNA is TGTGCCAGCTCGCCTGACAGGGGCAGCAATCAGCCCCAGCATTTT. It encodes CASSPDRGSNQPQHF.

The chain combines TRBV7-9 with TRBJ1-2; TRBD1 might be the D (5 bases). This CDR3 comprises 15 residues. The V end was cut by 5 bases, the J end by 1 base, with 14 bases between. CDR1 SEHNR and CDR2 FQNEAQ come from the germline V gene (reference sequence). The CDR3 DNA reads as TGTGCCAGCAGCCGGGGGGAAGGAGTTAACTATGGCTACACCTTC. This codes for CASSRGEGVNYGYTF.

The table lists this clone with a count of one. V and J are TRBV29-1 and TRBJ1-1; D ambiguous. V lost 3 bases, J lost 2 bases, and 7 bases lay in between. The CDR3 consists of 12 residues. Germline V gene sequence: CDR1 SQVTM, CDR2 ANQGSEA. The CDR3 bases are TGCAGCGTTGATATTACTAACACTGAAGCTTTCTTT. Protein: CSVDITNTEAFF. The entire variable domain, with the rest obtained from reference TRBV29-1 and TRBJ1-1, is as follows: SAVISQKPSRDICQRGTSLTIQCQVDSQVTMMFWYRQQPGQSLTLIATANQGSEATYESGFVIDKFPISRPNLTFSTLTVSNMSPEDSSIYLCSVDITNTEAFFGQGTRLTVV.

This clone appeared once. The rearrangement uses TRBV9 and TRBJ2-7; D not resolved. Between the trimmed V and J ends, which lost 4 bases and 7 bases, there was a span of 18 bases. The germline CDR1 and CDR2 sequences are SGDLS and YYNGEE. The CDR3 runs 14 residues. The CDR3, as DNA: TGTGCCAGCAGCCCACAACCCTCCAACCTTGAGCAGTACTTC. Translated: CASSPQPSNLEQYF.

The genes are TRBV5-1 and TRBJ2-7, with TRBD1 identical over 10 bases. CDR1 and CDR2 (germline): SGHRS, YFSETQ. CDR3 length: 14 residues. With V trimmed by 4 bases and J by 7 bases, 8 bases remained unmatched. Here the CDR3 DNA reads TGCGCCAGCAGCGGTCGGGACAGGGGTTCAGAGCAGTACTTC. Encoded protein: CASSGRDRGSEQYF.

This clone has more than one count but fewer than ten. This chain links TRBV2 with TRBJ2-1; TRBD2 matches 9 bases. V gave up 6 bases and J gave up 0 bases; unmatched junction bases: 3. This CDR3 comprises 15 residues. Germline loops: CDR1 SNHLY, CDR2 FYNNEI. CDR3 region: CASRTSGSSYNEQFF. The CDR3 bases are TGTGCCAGCAGGACTAGCGGAAGCTCCTACAATGAGCAGTTCTTC.

This clone was picked up a small number of times. The J gene is TRBJ2-2, the V gene TRBV4-1; maybe TRBD1 (6 bases). Trimming took off 4 bases at V and 5 bases at J, with 11 bases between the two ends. CDR3 size: 14 residues. Germline V CDR1 and CDR2: MGHRA, YSYEKL. The CDR3 protein is CASSPGTLTGELFF. The CDR3 DNA reads TGCGCCAGCAGCCCAGGGACACTTACCGGGGAGCTGTTTTTT.